This T cell receptor (beta chain) is from a study of T-cell memory formation after mild COVID-19. Study-wide results and caveats: Within pre-infection memory, some responding clones were found, suggesting cross-reactive memory joined. Clones contracting over day 15 to 85 were CD4/CD8 balanced, with later expanders leaning CD4+. For contracting clones, CD4+ ones sat mainly in CM and EM, CD8+ in EMRA. Nothing showed for sure that second-wave clones peaking on day 37 were SARS-CoV-2 specific.

Via MiXCR, TCRdb re-called the 5' RACE reads, giving one row per CDR3 protein. The data contain 250,000 to 300,000 distinct CDR3 sequences, approximately 18% of them seen just once; the ten biggest clones take up about 23%. V dropped 0 bases and J dropped 6 bases, with 14 bases sitting between them. CDR1 LGHNA and CDR2 YSLEER come from the germline V gene. The CDR3 sequence is 16 residues long. This clonotype was observed a few times. Its antigen is undetermined. Specimen: PBMCs or a T cell subset sorted from them (not recorded which). The genes are TRBV4-3 and TRBJ1-4, with TRBD1 as a possible D gene (6 bases). The clonotype was recovered from a man younger than 35 who had mild COVID-19 (a few samples of this study predate the infection). Cell type and time point are not known. In DNA, the CDR3 is TGCGCCAGCAGCCAAGAGGACAGCCGACCATATGAAAAACTGTTTTTT. It translates to CASSQEDSRPYEKLFF.